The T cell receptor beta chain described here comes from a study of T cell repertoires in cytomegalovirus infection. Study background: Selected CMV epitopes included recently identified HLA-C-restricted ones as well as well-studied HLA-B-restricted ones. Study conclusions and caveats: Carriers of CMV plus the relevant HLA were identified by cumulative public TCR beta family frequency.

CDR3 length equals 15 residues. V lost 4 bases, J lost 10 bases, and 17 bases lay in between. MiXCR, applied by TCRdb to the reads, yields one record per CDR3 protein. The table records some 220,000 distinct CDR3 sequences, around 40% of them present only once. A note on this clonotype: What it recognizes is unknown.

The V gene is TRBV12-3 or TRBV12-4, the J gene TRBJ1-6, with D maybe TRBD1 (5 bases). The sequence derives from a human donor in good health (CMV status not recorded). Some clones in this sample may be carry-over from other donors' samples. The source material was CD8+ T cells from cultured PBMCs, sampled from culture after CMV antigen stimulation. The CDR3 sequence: CASSWSGQGGSPLHF. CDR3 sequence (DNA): TGTGCCAGCAGTTGGTCAGGCCAGGGCGGCTCACCCCTCCACTTT.